A single sample is the source of the 14 T cell receptor beta chains below, sequenced in a study of beta chain features in type 1 diabetes. The sequenced template was cDNA made from the entire isolated RNA. The protocol was immunoSEQ multiplex PCR, while the TCRdb copy is restricted to in-frame clones and leaves out a portion. The data hold fewer than 650,000 clones, with roughly 15% observed a single time. Sequencing was done on a sample of naive CD4+ T cells from blood. These receptors all come from a man aged 18 to 35 in good health.

The chain links TRBV7-3 to TRBJ2-2; D perhaps matches TRBD2 (6 bases). This CDR3 has 14 amino acids. V was trimmed by 4 bases and J by 5 bases, leaving 11 bases between them. Germline CDR1 and CDR2: SGHTA and FQGTGA. The CDR3 nucleotides read TGTGCCAGCAGCTGGCAGCGGGCTACCGGGGAGCTGTTTTTT. Its translation: CASSWQRATGELFF.

CDR3 sequence reads: CASRDRGPQFF. CDR3 sequence (DNA): TGTGCCAGCAGGGACAGGGGGCCCCAGTTCTTC. This chain joins TRBV2 and TRBJ2-1, with 11 bases fitting TRBD1. The junction had 2 bases not matched to a gene; V was cut back by 6 bases and J by 13 bases. The CDR3 extends over 11 amino acids. The germline V gene encodes CDR1 SNHLY and CDR2 FYNNEI. Supplemented by reference TRBV2 and TRBJ2-1, the full variable domain reads EPEVTQTPSHQVTQMGQEVILRCVPISNHLYFYWYRQILGQKVEFLVSFYNNEISEKSEIFDDQFSVERPDGSNFTLKIRSTKLEDSAMYFCASRDRGPQFFGPGTRLTVL.

The chain employs TRBV7-3 and TRBJ2-3; 9 nucleotides match TRBD2. Germline values: CDR1 SGHTA, CDR2 FQGTGA. The CDR3 loop spans 16 amino acids. Trimming removed 5 bases from V and 2 bases from J; junction bases left unmatched: 8. The CDR3 bases are TGTGCCAGCAGCCTCCGGACTAGCGAGAACACAGATACGCAGTATTTT. Residues: CASSLRTSENTDTQYF.

The V and J genes are TRBV5-4 and TRBJ2-3, with 9 bases that match TRBD1. Germline V gene data show CDR1 as SGHNT and CDR2 as YYREEE (reference sequence). The junction had 10 bases not matched to a gene; V was cut back by 5 bases and J by 6 bases. The length of the CDR3 is 15 residues. CDR3 amino acids: CASRSGTGLSDTQYF. The CDR3 DNA sequence: TGTGCCAGCAGGTCCGGGACAGGGCTCTCGGATACGCAGTATTTT.

The table lists this clone with a few counts. This rearrangement joins TRBV9 to TRBJ2-4; D might be TRBD1 or TRBD2, each matching 6 bases. Trimming left V 7 bases short and J 2 bases short, with 13 bases between. There are 14 residues in the CDR3. Germline values: CDR1 SGDLS, CDR2 YYNGEE. The CDR3, as DNA: TGTGCCAGCTCACGGGGGACACCCAAAAACATTCAGTACTTC. As protein: CASSRGTPKNIQYF.

This clone was seen a few times. V is TRBV18 and J is TRBJ2-7; D not resolved. This CDR3 is 13 amino acids long. Germline V CDR1 and CDR2: KGHSH, LQKENI. Between the trimmed V and J ends, which lost 2 bases and 5 bases, there was a span of 10 bases. The CDR3 bases are TGTGCCAGCTCACCAAAAGAAGGAAACGAGCAGTACTTC. Translating it yields CASSPKEGNEQYF.

There are a few counts of this clone. The rearrangement joins TRBV7-9 to TRBJ1-2; D uncertain. CDR1 is SEHNR, CDR2 FQNEAQ, per germline (reference sequence). This CDR3 comprises 16 residues. Trimming cost V 5 bases and J 2 bases, with 18 bases left between them. The CDR3 DNA sequence: TGTGCCAGCAGCCTCCGCTTAAGGACGGACAACTATGGCTACACCTTC. It encodes CASSLRLRTDNYGYTF.

The rearrangement links TRBV5-4 to TRBJ2-3; D unresolved. Trimming removed 0 bases from V and 0 bases from J, with 8 bases in between. Germline CDR1 SGHNT, CDR2 YYREEE (reference sequence). The CDR3 consists of 15 residues. CDR3 DNA sequence: TGTGCCAGCAGCTTGGACTCCACTAGCACAGATACGCAGTATTTT. Translating it yields CASSLDSTSTDTQYF.

J is TRBJ2-1 and V is TRBV7-2; no clear D. Germline CDR1 SGHTA, CDR2 FQGNSA. CDR3 size: 15 residues. Deletions cut 4 bases from V and 11 bases from J, with 21 bases between. The chain's CDR3 is CASSSTWSILGKQFF. CDR3 coding DNA: TGTGCCAGCAGCTCTACGTGGTCAATTCTGGGCAAGCAGTTCTTC.

The rearrangement links TRBV5-4 to TRBJ1-2, with no clear D. Trimming removed 0 bases at V and 4 bases at J, with 7 bases between. Germline V gene lookup returns CDR1 SGHNT and CDR2 YYREEE (reference sequence). The CDR3 covers 13 residues. Here the CDR3 DNA reads TGTGCCAGCAGCTTGGCAGCCCTCTATGGCTACACCTTC. Translated, it gives CASSLAALYGYTF. Full variable domain (rest looked up from reference TRBV5-4 and TRBJ1-2): ETGVTQSPTHLIKTRGQQVTLRCSSQSGHNTVSWYQQALGQGPQFIFQYYREEENGRGNFPPRFSGLQFPNYSSELNVNALELDDSALYLCASSLAALYGYTFGSGTRLTVV.

This chain links TRBV30 with TRBJ1-1; D perhaps matches TRBD1 (6 bases). Germline-derived CDR1 and CDR2 are GTSNPN and SVGIG (reference sequence). The CDR3 runs 14 residues. V lost 0 bases, J lost 8 bases, and 16 bases lay in between. Here the CDR3 reads CAWSVRRGGGEAFF. The CDR3 DNA reads as TGTGCCTGGAGTGTACGGAGGGGGGGAGGGGAAGCTTTCTTT.

This clone showed up just a few times. This sequence joins TRBV2 and TRBJ1-4; 7 positions match TRBD1. The V segment lost 10 bases and the J segment 7 bases; nucleotides outside the gene matches: 12. This CDR3 has 14 amino acids. CDR1 SNHLY and CDR2 FYNNEI come from the germline V gene. For the CDR3, the DNA is TGTGCCATCAAGTCCGGGACAGTGACTGAAAAACTGTTTTTT. This translates into CAIKSGTVTEKLFF.

The chain carries TRBV19 and TRBJ1-2; D ambiguous. The CDR3 covers 15 residues. Germline assignment: CDR1 LNHDA and CDR2 SQIVND (reference sequence). V lost 5 bases, J lost 8 bases, and 21 bases lay in between. CDR3: CASSLAGLLSGGYTF. In nucleotides, the CDR3 is TGTGCCAGTAGTCTCGCAGGACTCCTTTCTGGGGGCTACACCTTC.

This clone occurred a few times. V usage is TRBV19 and J usage is TRBJ2-7, with 11 nucleotides matching TRBD2. J lost 2 bases, V lost 5 bases, and 8 bases had no gene match. The germline V gene encodes CDR1 LNHDA and CDR2 SQIVND (reference sequence). This CDR3 region has 16 residues. As DNA, the CDR3 is TGTGCCAGTAGTCCGCGACTAGCGGGACCCACCTACGAGCAGTACTTC. This sequence encodes CASSPRLAGPTYEQYF. The entire variable domain, with the rest obtained from reference TRBV19 and TRBJ2-7, is as follows: DGGITQSPKYLFRKEGQNVTLSCEQNLNHDAMYWYRQDPGQGLRLIYYSQIVNDFQKGDIAEGYSVSREKKESFPLTVTSAQKNPTAFYLCASSPRLAGPTYEQYFGPGTRLTVT.